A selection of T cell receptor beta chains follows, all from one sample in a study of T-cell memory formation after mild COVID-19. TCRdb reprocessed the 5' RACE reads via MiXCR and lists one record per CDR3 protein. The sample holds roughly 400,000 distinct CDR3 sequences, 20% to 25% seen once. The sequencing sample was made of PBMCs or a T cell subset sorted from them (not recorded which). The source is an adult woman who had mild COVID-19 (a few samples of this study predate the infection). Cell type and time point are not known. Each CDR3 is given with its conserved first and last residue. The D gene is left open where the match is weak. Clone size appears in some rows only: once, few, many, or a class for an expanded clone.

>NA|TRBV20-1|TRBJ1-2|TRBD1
CSATPGRDRVFGYTF
TGCAGTGCCACTCCTGGCCGGGACAGGGTTTTTGGCTACACCTTC
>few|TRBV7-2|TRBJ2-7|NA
CASSFGTYDEQYF
TGTGCCAGCAGCTTCGGGACATACGACGAGCAGTACTTC
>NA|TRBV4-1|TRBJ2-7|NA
CASSQASGSYEQYF
TGCGCCAGCAGCCAAGCGTCAGGGTCCTACGAGCAGTACTTC
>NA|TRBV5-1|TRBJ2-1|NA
CASSSTRAAYNEQFF
TGCGCCAGCAGCTCGACTAGGGCGGCCTACAATGAGCAGTTCTTC
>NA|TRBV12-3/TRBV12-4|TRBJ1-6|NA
CASSLAVPHSPLHF
TGTGCCAGCAGTTTAGCGGTACCGCATTCACCCCTCCACTTT
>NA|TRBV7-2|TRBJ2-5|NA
CASSLMRDGETQYF
TGTGCCAGCAGCTTAATGCGGGACGGGGAGACCCAGTACTTC
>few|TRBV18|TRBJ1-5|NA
CASSLSSPNSNQPQHF
TGTGCCAGCTCACTTAGCAGTCCGAATAGCAATCAGCCCCAGCATTTT
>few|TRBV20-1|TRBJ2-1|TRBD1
CSASWRGDRVHNEQFF
TGCAGTGCTAGTTGGCGCGGGGACAGGGTTCACAATGAGCAGTTCTTC
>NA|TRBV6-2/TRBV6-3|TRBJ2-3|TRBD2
CASRPSGVVDTQYF
TGTGCCAGCAGACCAAGCGGGGTGGTGGATACGCAGTATTTT
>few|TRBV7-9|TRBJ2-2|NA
CASSPPGVAVELFF
TGTGCCAGCAGCCCGCCCGGGGTAGCGGTGGAGCTGTTTTTT
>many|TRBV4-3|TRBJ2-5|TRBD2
CASSQGGLAGETQYF
TGCGCCAGCAGCCAGGGGGGACTAGCTGGAGAGACCCAGTACTTC
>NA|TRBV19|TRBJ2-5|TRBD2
CASSMGLAGRETQYF
TGTGCCAGTAGTATGGGACTAGCGGGAAGAGAGACCCAGTACTTC
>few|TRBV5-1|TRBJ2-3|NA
CASSLLGHRSYFSTDTQYF
TGCGCCAGCAGCCTCCTCGGACACCGAAGCTACTTTAGCACAGATACGCAGTATTTT
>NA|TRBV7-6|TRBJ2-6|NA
CASRARVTGANVLTF
TGTGCCAGCAGGGCTCGGGTGACTGGGGCCAACGTCCTGACTTTC
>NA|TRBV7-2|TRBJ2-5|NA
CASSLAGAGSIARQTQYF
TGTGCCAGCAGCTTAGCGGGCGCAGGGTCGATAGCGAGGCAGACCCAGTACTTC
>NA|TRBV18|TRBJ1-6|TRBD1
CASSPIPAPRDRGGSYNSPLHF
TGTGCCAGCTCACCGATACCAGCCCCCCGGGACAGGGGAGGCTCCTATAATTCACCCCTCCACTTT
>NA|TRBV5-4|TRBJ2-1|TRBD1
CASSLGGQAVYNEQFF
TGTGCCAGCAGCTTGGGTGGACAGGCGGTCTACAATGAGCAGTTCTTC
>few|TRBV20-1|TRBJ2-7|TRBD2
CSASAPRTSGYEQYF
TGCAGTGCTAGCGCCCCGAGGACTAGCGGATACGAGCAGTACTTC
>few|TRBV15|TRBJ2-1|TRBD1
CATSRDPGTGSYNEQFF
TGTGCCACCAGCAGAGATCCCGGGACAGGGTCCTACAATGAGCAGTTCTTC
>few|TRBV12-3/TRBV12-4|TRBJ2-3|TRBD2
CASSLSPGLADTDTQYF
TGTGCCAGCAGTTTATCACCCGGACTAGCGGATACAGATACGCAGTATTTT
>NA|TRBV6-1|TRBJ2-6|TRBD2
CASSERLAGGVTGANVLTF
TGTGCCAGCAGTGAAAGGCTAGCGGGAGGTGTGACGGGGGCCAACGTCCTGACTTTC
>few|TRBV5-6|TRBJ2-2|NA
CASSWNQRAGELFF
TGTGCCAGCAGCTGGAACCAGAGGGCCGGGGAGCTGTTTTTT
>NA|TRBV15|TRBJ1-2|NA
CATSRGLTADYGYTF
TGTGCCACCAGCAGAGGACTGACCGCGGACTATGGCTACACCTTC
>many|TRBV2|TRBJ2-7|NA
CASNIQGPSSYEQYF
TGTGCCAGCAATATCCAGGGACCCTCCTCCTACGAGCAGTACTTC
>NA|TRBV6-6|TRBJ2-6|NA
CASSYSGRVEAISGANVLTF
TGTGCCAGCAGTTACTCGGGCCGGGTCGAGGCAATCTCTGGGGCCAACGTCCTGACTTTC
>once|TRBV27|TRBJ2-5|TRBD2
CASSRAYRAREVQTQYF
TGTGCCAGCAGTCGCGCCTACAGGGCGCGGGAGGTTCAGACCCAGTACTTC
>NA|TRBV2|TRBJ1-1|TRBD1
CASRDRGQSTEAFF
TGTGCCAGCAGGGACAGGGGGCAGTCGACTGAAGCTTTCTTT
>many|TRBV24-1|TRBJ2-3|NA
CATSDQNGFTDTQYF
TGTGCCACCAGTGATCAAAACGGATTTACAGATACGCAGTATTTT
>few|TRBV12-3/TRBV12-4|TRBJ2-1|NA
CSIWGEDNEQFF
TGTTCGATCTGGGGGGAGGACAATGAGCAGTTCTTC
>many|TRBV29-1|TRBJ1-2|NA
CSVTATGPYGYTF
TGCAGCGTTACGGCTACCGGTCCCTATGGCTACACCTTC
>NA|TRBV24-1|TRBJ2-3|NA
CATSEEPGRSTDTQYF
TGTGCCACCAGTGAAGAACCGGGACGGAGCACAGATACGCAGTATTTT
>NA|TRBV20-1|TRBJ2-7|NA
CSAMAGSLSYEQYF
TGCAGTGCTATGGCAGGGAGCCTGTCCTACGAGCAGTACTTC
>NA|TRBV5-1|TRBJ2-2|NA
CASSIGLGQYGELFF
TGCGCCAGCAGCATAGGACTCGGGCAGTACGGGGAGCTGTTTTTT
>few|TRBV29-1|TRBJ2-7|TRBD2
CSAGLAGSYEQYF
TGCAGCGCTGGACTAGCGGGCTCCTACGAGCAGTACTTC
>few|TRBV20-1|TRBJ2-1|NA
CSALKGVAERNEQFF
TGCAGTGCACTTAAGGGAGTAGCGGAGCGCAATGAGCAGTTCTTC
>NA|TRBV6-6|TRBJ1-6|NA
CASSARRNSPLHF
TGTGCCAGCAGCGCCAGAAGGAATTCACCCCTCCACTTT
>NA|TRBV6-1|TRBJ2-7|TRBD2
CASSEAALAGGISDEQYF
TGTGCCAGCAGTGAAGCGGCCCTAGCGGGAGGAATTAGCGACGAGCAGTACTTC
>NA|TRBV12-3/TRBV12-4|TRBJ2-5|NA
CASSRDTITQYF
TGTGCCAGCTCCCGGGACACCATAACCCAGTACTTC
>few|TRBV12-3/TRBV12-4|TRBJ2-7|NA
CASTNQEEQYF
TGTGCCAGCACCAACCAGGAGGAGCAGTACTTC
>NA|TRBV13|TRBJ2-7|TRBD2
CASSHERSGRHYEQYF
TGTGCCAGCAGCCACGAACGTAGCGGGAGGCACTACGAGCAGTACTTC
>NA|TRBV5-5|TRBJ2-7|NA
CASSLLGSLGYEQYF
TGTGCCAGCAGCTTGTTGGGGAGCTTGGGATACGAGCAGTACTTC
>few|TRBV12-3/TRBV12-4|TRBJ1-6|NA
CASSLGQNYNSPLHF
TGTGCCAGCAGTTTAGGACAGAATTATAATTCACCCCTCCACTTT
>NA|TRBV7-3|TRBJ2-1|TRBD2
CASSFGTSGRDEQFF
TGTGCCAGCAGCTTCGGGACTAGCGGGAGGGATGAGCAGTTCTTC
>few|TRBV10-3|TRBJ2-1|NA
CAIGPGAYNEQFF
TGTGCCATCGGGCCGGGCGCCTACAATGAGCAGTTCTTC
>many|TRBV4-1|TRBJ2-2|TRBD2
CASSQDTLAGYTGELFF
TGCGCCAGCAGCCAAGATACCCTAGCGGGGTACACCGGGGAGCTGTTTTTT
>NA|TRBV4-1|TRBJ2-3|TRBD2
CASSPSASGVTDTQYF
TGCGCCAGCAGCCCCTCTGCTAGCGGGGTGACAGATACGCAGTATTTT
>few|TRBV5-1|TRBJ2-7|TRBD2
CASSLGLAGGPVNEQYF
TGCGCCAGCAGCTTGGGACTAGCGGGAGGGCCAGTCAACGAGCAGTACTTC
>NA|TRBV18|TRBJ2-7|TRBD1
CASSLNWQGAVGEQYF
TGTGCCAGCTCACTCAACTGGCAGGGGGCTGTAGGAGAGCAGTACTTC
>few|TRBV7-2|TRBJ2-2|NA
CASSLVAGLTGELFF
TGTGCCAGCAGCTTAGTGGCCGGCCTCACCGGGGAGCTGTTTTTT
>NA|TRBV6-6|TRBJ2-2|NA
CASMEGANTGELFF
TGTGCCAGCATGGAGGGGGCGAACACCGGGGAGCTGTTTTTT
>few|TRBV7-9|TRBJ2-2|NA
CAGSLSRTSGELFF
TGTGCCGGCAGCCTCTCGAGGACTTCCGGGGAGCTGTTTTTT
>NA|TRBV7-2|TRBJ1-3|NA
CASSSRRSSGNTIYF
TGTGCCAGCAGCTCTCGACGGAGCTCTGGAAACACCATATATTTT
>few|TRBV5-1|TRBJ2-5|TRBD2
CASRRGGRHQETQYF
TGCGCCAGCAGACGCGGGGGAAGGCACCAAGAGACCCAGTACTTC